Following are 19 T cell receptor beta chains from one sample sequenced in a study of T cells after yellow fever vaccination. TCRdb itself ran the 5' RACE reads through MiXCR, one entry per CDR3 protein. The profile shows about 30,000 distinct CDR3 sequences, around 5% of them singletons. This sample comprised CD8+ T cells sorted from PBMCs, obtained 10 days after the yellow fever booster vaccination. These receptor sequences come from a man aged 25-40 years who received the YFV17D yellow fever vaccine.

There are many counts of this clonotype. The chain has TRBV7-9 and TRBJ1-1; D is ambiguous. Germline V CDR1 and CDR2: SEHNR, FQNEAQ (reference sequence). V was trimmed by 5 bases and J by 5 bases, leaving 15 bases between them. The CDR3 runs 14 residues. This chain's CDR3 is CASSPPVQGTEAFF. Written as DNA, the CDR3 is TGTGCCAGCAGCCCACCAGTGCAAGGGACTGAAGCTTTCTTT.

The rearrangement uses TRBV19 and TRBJ2-1; TRBD2 matches 11 bases. Germline loops: CDR1 LNHDA, CDR2 SQIVND (reference sequence). With V trimmed by 4 bases and J by 1 base, 6 bases remained unmatched. The CDR3 contains 17 residues. CDR3 nucleotides: TGTGCCAGTAGTACAGTAGCGGGAGGGTTTTCCTACAATGAGCAGTTCTTC. It codes for CASSTVAGGFSYNEQFF.

This clonotype was observed many times. DNA of the CDR3: TGTGCCAGCAGTGGTCCGGGACAGGGGTTCTACGAGCAGTACTTC. Its protein is CASSGPGQGFYEQYF. This rearrangement joins TRBV6-1 to TRBJ2-7; 10 bases map to TRBD1. Germline trimming cut 4 bases from V and 3 bases from J; bases unmatched to any gene: 6. This CDR3 region has 15 residues. Germline V gene lookup returns CDR1 MNHNS and CDR2 SASEGT.

This clonotype was picked up a small number of times. The chain is built from TRBV7-8 and TRBJ2-7, with a tentative D call TRBD2 (6 bases). The germline V gene encodes CDR1 SGHVS and CDR2 FQNEAQ. Trimming removed 5 bases from V and 6 bases from J, with 11 bases in between. The CDR3 runs to 12 residues. In DNA form, the CDR3 reads TGTGCCAGCAGCCCCGGGAGCTCCGAGCAGTACTTC. Its protein is CASSPGSSEQYF.

The sample holds many counts of this clonotype. This sequence joins TRBV11-2 and TRBJ2-1, with TRBD2 matching 14 bases. Germline CDR1 SGHAT, CDR2 FQNNGV. CDR3 length equals 15 residues. V lost 4 bases, J lost 8 bases, and 4 bases stayed unmatched. CDR3 sequence reads: CASSSGLAGEDEQFF. CDR3 DNA: TGTGCCAGCAGCTCGGGACTAGCGGGAGAGGATGAGCAGTTCTTC.

This clonotype was recorded at least ten times. This chain uses TRBV9 with TRBJ2-1; 7 bases are a match to TRBD2. V shed 0 bases, J shed 2 bases, and the junction held 2 bases outside the gene matches. CDR3 length: 15 amino acids. Germline loops: CDR1 SGDLS, CDR2 YYNGEE. CDR3 sequence (DNA): TGTGCCAGCAGCGTAGTAGCGGGCGCCTACAATGAGCAGTTCTTC. It is translated as CASSVVAGAYNEQFF.

This clonotype was seen ten or more times. The genes are TRBV28 and TRBJ2-7; no definite D call. Trimming stripped 3 bases from V and 1 base from J, with 10 bases between. This CDR3 spans 14 amino acids. CDR1 and CDR2 from the germline V gene are MDHEN and SYDVKM. CDR3 in DNA: TGTGCCAGCAGTTTCCGAACGGCGTCCTACGAGCAGTACTTC. Encoded protein: CASSFRTASYEQYF.

V and J are TRBV12-3 or TRBV12-4 and TRBJ2-1, with TRBD2 matching 13 bases. The CDR3 sequence is 19 residues long. V gave up 10 bases and J gave up 10 bases; unmatched junction bases: 25. CDR3 residues: CAICLAQELAGGLGWEQFF. In DNA form, the CDR3 reads TGTGCCATCTGTTTAGCGCAGGAACTAGCGGGAGGGCTGGGCTGGGAGCAGTTCTTC.

This clonotype was picked up many times. This chain uses TRBV4-3 with TRBJ2-3, with 7 bases aligning to TRBD2. This CDR3 region has 14 residues. CDR1 is LGHNA and CDR2 is YSLEER in the germline V gene. J lost 3 bases, V lost 2 bases, and 2 bases had no gene match. The CDR3 coding sequence is TGCGCCAGCAGCCAACGGCGGGGGACAGATACGCAGTATTTT. Translation gives CASSQRRGTDTQYF.

This chain joins TRBV7-9 and TRBJ2-7; 9 nucleotides align to TRBD2. In germline, CDR1 is SEHNR, CDR2 FQNEAQ (reference sequence). The CDR3 spans 15 residues. With 6 bases clipped from V and 2 bases from J, the junction kept 8 bases outside the gene matches. The CDR3 loop is CASRGLAQGAYEQYF. The CDR3, as DNA: TGTGCCAGCAGGGGACTAGCCCAGGGAGCCTACGAGCAGTACTTC.

The rearrangement uses TRBV7-6 and TRBJ2-3; D gene uncertain. Per the germline V gene, CDR1 is SGHVS and CDR2 is FNYEAQ. Deletions cut 1 base from V and 4 bases from J, with 12 bases between. CDR3 length equals 15 residues. This chain's CDR3 is CASSLGLPPADTQYF. Written as DNA, the CDR3 is TGTGCCAGCAGCTTAGGCCTCCCCCCCGCAGATACGCAGTATTTT.

This clonotype has a count of ten or more. V is TRBV4-2 and J is TRBJ2-2, with a weak D call TRBD2 (5 bases). This CDR3 spans 14 amino acids. V was trimmed by 0 bases and J by 3 bases, leaving 5 bases between them. Germline V gene data show CDR1 as LGHNA and CDR2 as YNFKEQ. CDR3 amino acids: CASSQEGDTGELFF. The CDR3 DNA reads TGTGCCAGCAGCCAAGAGGGAGACACCGGGGAGCTGTTTTTT.

This clonotype has ten or more counts. The chain is built from TRBV7-2 and TRBJ2-7; the match to TRBD2 covers 9 bases. With V trimmed by 7 bases and J by 1 base, 5 bases remained unmatched. This CDR3 is built from 14 residues. The germline CDR1 and CDR2 sequences are SGHTA and FQGNSA. CDR3 residues: CASMREGASYEQYF. DNA of the CDR3: TGTGCCAGCATGCGGGAGGGCGCATCCTACGAGCAGTACTTC.

This clonotype was found many times. The CDR3 loop is CASSRPGVPDEQFF. For the CDR3, the DNA is TGTGCCAGCAGCCGACCCGGGGTACCCGATGAGCAGTTCTTC. J is TRBJ2-1 and V is TRBV3-1; D might be TRBD2 (5 bases). CDR3 length equals 14 residues. From germline, CDR1 is LGHDT and CDR2 YNNKEL (reference sequence). Trimming shortened V by 4 bases and J by 8 bases, and 15 bases separated the two germline ends.

This clonotype was observed at least ten times. The chain couples TRBV27 to TRBJ2-2; D may be TRBD2 (6 bases). The germline CDR1 and CDR2 sequences are MNHEY and SMNVEV (reference sequence). The CDR3 has 17 residues. Trimming removed 5 bases from V and 4 bases from J, with 20 bases in between. CDR3 in amino acids: CASSPWSGGKGTGELFF. The CDR3 DNA follows: TGTGCCAGCAGTCCTTGGAGTGGGGGGAAAGGCACCGGGGAGCTGTTTTTT.

This clonotype was seen many times. J is TRBJ2-5 and V is TRBV6-5; 7 nucleotides align to TRBD1. CDR1 and CDR2 from the germline V gene are MNHEY and SVGAGI. After removal of 6 bases from V and 5 bases from J, the junction contained 9 bases not matched to a gene. There are 14 residues in the CDR3. In DNA, the CDR3 is TGTGCCAGCAGCAAGACAGGGCCGGGGGAGACCCAGTACTTC. It codes for CASSKTGPGETQYF.

This clonotype was seen more than once but under ten times. This sequence joins TRBV2 and TRBJ2-7; D possibly corresponds to TRBD2 (6 bases). The CDR3 extends over 14 amino acids. Trimming cost V 6 bases and J 0 bases, with 12 bases left between them. Germline-derived CDR1 and CDR2 are SNHLY and FYNNEI. In nucleotides, the CDR3 is TGTGCCAGCAGGCCGGGACTTAACTCCTACGAGCAGTACTTC. Protein product: CASRPGLNSYEQYF. The whole variable domain, remainder taken from reference TRBV2 and TRBJ2-7, is EPEVTQTPSHQVTQMGQEVILRCVPISNHLYFYWYRQILGQKVEFLVSFYNNEISEKSEIFDDQFSVERPDGSNFTLKIRSTKLEDSAMYFCASRPGLNSYEQYFGPGTRLTVT.

This clonotype was seen many times. The chain links TRBV19 to TRBJ1-1; D call uncertain. CDR1 LNHDA and CDR2 SQIVND come from the germline V gene (reference sequence). V gave up 3 bases and J gave up 0 bases, with 11 bases separating them. The CDR3 sequence is 15 residues long. CDR3 in amino acids: CASSIRGHLNTEAFF. Written as DNA, the CDR3 is TGTGCCAGTAGTATTCGTGGGCACCTGAACACTGAAGCTTTCTTT.

This clonotype showed up many times. This chain connects TRBV20-1 to TRBJ2-1; no reliable D call. V lost 6 bases, J lost 7 bases, and 1 base lay in between. The CDR3 has 8 amino acids. The germline V gene encodes CDR1 DFQATT and CDR2 SNEGSKA (reference sequence). In nucleotides, the CDR3 is TGCAGTGCAAATGAGCAGTTCTTC. Translating it yields CSANEQFF.